This TCR beta chain was profiled in a study of blood T cell repertoires in COVID-19 (dated by TCRdb to between 2020 and 2021). Notes on the research overall: Samples from collaborators originated in the United States, Italy and Spain and spanned both the acute and convalescent phases of COVID-19. The material from the prospective study consisted of cDNA or gDNA derived from T cells, B-cell-depleted T cells, or PBMCs. Where available, HLA class I and class II types were obtained from metadata supplied by the sample provider rather than from assay-based typing. Nearly every sample came with metadata listing a de-identified subject ID, COVID-19 status, age in years and sex. The repertoires were released in a freely available public database intended as a resource for research on the immune response to SARS-CoV-2. The samples were drawn from two sources: the first 160 participants of the ongoing ImmuneRACE study, and some 1,300 subjects contributed by 6 global collaborators. Subjects who had been exposed to COVID-19, were actively infected with it, or had recovered from it provided the deeply sampled blood TCRbeta repertoires that made up the dataset. Points the paper makes about the study in general: The quantity of clinical and demographic metadata differed by source and by participant and was supplied without curation.

The immunoSEQ Assay, a bias-controlled multiplex PCR, was used to amplify TCRbeta CDR3 regions from genomic DNA. Per the source publication's procedure: The number of nucleated cells in each sample was estimated by amplification of reference gene primers within the assay. To quantify the absolute abundance of each unique TCRbeta CDR3 rearrangement, sequence reads were collapsed and filtered. For each sample, productive Simpson clonality was calculated as the square root of Simpson's diversity index across productive rearrangements. TCRdb re-hosts the immuneACCESS table, in-frame sequences only. Its copies lack some clones; in the studies checked, an unresolved V gene accounts for under half of them, and the cause for the rest is not known. That table is the source of V, J and clone size, and D and trimming were worked out from the DNA. The sample includes 40,000 or so clones, with about nine tenths observed a single time. Together, the top ten hold just under 8.5% of the sample.

Each collaborating institution followed its own protocols to collect whole blood in K2EDTA tubes. For TCRbeta analysis, collaborators shipped samples in one of three forms: frozen whole blood, isolated PBMCs, or DNA extracted from either of those sample types. Trimming removed 2 bases from V and 5 bases from J, leaving 13 bases between the germline ends. Spanning cysteine to phenylalanine, the CDR3 consists of 14 amino acids. Only the CDR3 region is kept as DNA, spanning 42 bases read in frame from base 1. Per the germline V gene, SGHRS is the CDR1 and YFSETQ is the CDR2. Note on this clone: The target of this receptor is not known. Base qualities are not provided; no much larger clone lies one nucleotide away.

The chain uses TRBV5-1 and TRBJ2-5; TRBD1 is a possible D gene, resting on 5 matching bases. The clonotype originates from a man in his sixties with active COVID-19. The source material was peripheral blood. The CDR3 protein: CASSFARGEETQYF. The base sequence is TGCGCCAGCAGCTTCGCAAGGGGCGAGGAGACCCAGTACTTC.